These T cell receptor beta chains were read from a single sample in a study of blood T cell repertoires in COVID-19. The table came from immunoSEQ multiplex PCR; TCRdb's copy has only in-frame clones and leaves some out. The top ten hold about 12% of the sample, which has about 60,000 clones, 90% seen once. The specimen sequenced was peripheral blood. These receptors were collected from a man between 60 and 70 years old with active COVID-19. The CDR3 runs from the conserved cysteine through the conserved F or W. Only part of the rows carry a size: once, few, many, or a class if the clone is expanded.

v_gene	abundance	j_gene	CDR3aa
TRBV6-1	NA	TRBJ2-1	CASSERDSVTYNEQFF
TRBV29-1	NA	TRBJ2-3	CSVDPTGRSDTQYF
TRBV29-1	NA	TRBJ2-7	CSAIRDEQYF
TRBV6-5	NA	TRBJ2-7	CASSYSSAGRYEQYF
TRBV27	once	TRBJ1-4	CASSYSLTRSEKLFF
TRBV7-3	NA	TRBJ1-1	CASSLTRTANTEAFF
TRBV24-1	once	TRBJ2-3	CATSGPGGNTQYF
TRBV6-2/TRBV6-3	once	TRBJ1-5	CASSRTVSNQPQHF
TRBV3-1/TRBV3-2	NA	TRBJ1-2	CASSQVVGTGGYGYTF
TRBV28	NA	TRBJ1-6	CASSSTGGGYNSPLHF
TRBV11-3	NA	TRBJ2-7	CASSVRTGSSYEQYF
TRBV19	NA	TRBJ2-2	CASRFRSSGVSGELFF
TRBV9	once	TRBJ2-1	CASSTPSGSPPYDPNEQFF
TRBV3-1/TRBV3-2	NA	TRBJ2-7	CASSQISSGPPYEQYF
TRBV10-3	NA	TRBJ2-5	CAISDLGQGQETQYF
TRBV3-1/TRBV3-2	NA	TRBJ1-1	CASSQVAGLGTEAFF
TRBV5-5	NA	TRBJ2-7	CASSLGLAGGYEQYF
TRBV3-1/TRBV3-2	NA	TRBJ1-6	CASSQDIGGQFNSPLHF
TRBV6-2/TRBV6-3	NA	TRBJ2-1	CASSYSLNRSPSYNEQFF
TRBV6-5	NA	TRBJ1-3	CASSFDRDRGNTIYF
TRBV4-1	NA	TRBJ1-2	CASSPILRKGVIWYGYTF
TRBV3-1/TRBV3-2	NA	TRBJ2-2	CASSQFLAGGTGELFF
TRBV7-9	NA	TRBJ2-7	CASSSTDWKYEQYF
TRBV28	few	TRBJ1-5	CASTSLQGVDQPQHF
TRBV30	NA	TRBJ1-4	CAWSAQGEEKLFF
TRBV19	NA	TRBJ1-2	CASSPTGGNGYTF
TRBV3-1/TRBV3-2	NA	TRBJ2-7	CASSQAPDRTTYEQYF
TRBV7-9	NA	TRBJ1-1	CATISVGRLRNTEAFF
TRBV19	NA	TRBJ1-3	CASRGSGSSGNTIYF
TRBV7-9	NA	TRBJ2-7	CASIGGGGTAEQYF
TRBV28	NA	TRBJ2-7	CASNRGRVVYEQYF
TRBV5-1	NA	TRBJ1-2	CASSSGTEYGYTF
TRBV3-1/TRBV3-2	NA	TRBJ2-2	CASSLGPNTGELFF
TRBV7-7	NA	TRBJ2-3	CASSLAAGADTQYF
TRBV9	NA	TRBJ2-5	CASSVQGNPQETQYF
TRBV6-1	NA	TRBJ1-2	CASSEALQGLYGYTF
TRBV20-1	NA	TRBJ2-7	CSASKAGGYEQYF
TRBV5-4	NA	TRBJ2-7	CASSTGLSAYEQYF
TRBV5-1	NA	TRBJ2-1	CASSTSGEPNEQFF
TRBV27	NA	TRBJ1-1	CASRRGLGDTEAFF
TRBV7-9	NA	TRBJ1-2	CASSGGPNYGYTF
TRBV29-1	NA	TRBJ2-3	CSVGWGQPGTQYF
TRBV9	NA	TRBJ2-2	CASSVGLAGSTGELFF
TRBV9	NA	TRBJ1-3	CASSVAQGAAGNTIYF
TRBV28	NA	TRBJ1-6	CASSLLTGVNSPLHF
TRBV27	NA	TRBJ2-1	CASRSWGVSYNEQFF
TRBV5-6	NA	TRBJ2-7	CASSPAPDRVYEQYF
TRBV5-4	NA	TRBJ2-5	CASSRDRATQYF
TRBV19	NA	TRBJ1-1	CASSALRENTEAFF
TRBV2	NA	TRBJ2-1	CASSTERSSYNEQFF
TRBV11-2	NA	TRBJ2-1	CASSSLTGDRSFGEQFF
TRBV6-5	NA	TRBJ1-2	CASSSGQSFNYGYTF
TRBV7-2	NA	TRBJ2-3	CASSLAGGTRTDTQYF
TRBV7-2	once	TRBJ2-1	CASSLVGGGTYNEQFF
TRBV24-1	NA	TRBJ2-2	CATGEEGNTGELFF